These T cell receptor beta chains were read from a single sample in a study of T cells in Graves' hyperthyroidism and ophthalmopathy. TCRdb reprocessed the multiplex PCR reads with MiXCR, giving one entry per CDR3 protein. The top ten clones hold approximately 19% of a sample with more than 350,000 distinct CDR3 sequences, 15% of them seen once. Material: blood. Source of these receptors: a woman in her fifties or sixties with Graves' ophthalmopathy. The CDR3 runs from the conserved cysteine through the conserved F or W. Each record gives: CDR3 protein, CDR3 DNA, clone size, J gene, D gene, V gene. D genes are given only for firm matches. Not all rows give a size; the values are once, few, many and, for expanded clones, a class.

cdr3_aa: CATSRDPGTEAFF
cdr3_nt: TGTGCCACCAGCAGAGATCCCGGTACTGAAGCTTTCTTT
clone_size: few
j_call: TRBJ1-1
d_call: NA
v_call: TRBV15

cdr3_aa: CASGLAHYEGETQYF
cdr3_nt: TGTGCTAGTGGTTTGGCCCACTACGAGGGAGAGACCCAGTACTTC
clone_size: NA
j_call: TRBJ2-5
d_call: NA
v_call: TRBV12-5

cdr3_aa: CATSRDQKGVYGYTF
cdr3_nt: TGTGCCACCAGCAGAGATCAAAAAGGGGTCTATGGCTACACCTTC
clone_size: many
j_call: TRBJ1-2
d_call: NA
v_call: TRBV15

cdr3_aa: CASSPRIPSSGANVLTF
cdr3_nt: TGTGCCAGCAGCCCCAGGATCCCCAGCTCTGGGGCCAACGTCCTGACTTTC
clone_size: NA
j_call: TRBJ2-6
d_call: NA
v_call: TRBV7-2

cdr3_aa: CASSLRGASGKTEQYF
cdr3_nt: TGTGCCAGCAGCCTTCGGGGGGCTAGCGGGAAAACGGAGCAGTACTTC
clone_size: many
j_call: TRBJ2-7
d_call: TRBD2
v_call: TRBV3-1

cdr3_aa: CASSLTVNQPQHF
cdr3_nt: TGTGCCAGCAGTTTGACGGTAAATCAGCCCCAGCATTTT
clone_size: few
j_call: TRBJ1-5
d_call: NA
v_call: TRBV27

cdr3_aa: CASSPAPGQGTGKLFF
cdr3_nt: TGTGCCAGCAGCCCCGCGCCGGGACAGGGGACCGGAAAACTGTTTTTT
clone_size: many
j_call: TRBJ1-4
d_call: TRBD1
v_call: TRBV28

cdr3_aa: CSGGQGSKDEQFF
cdr3_nt: TGCAGTGGGGGACAGGGGTCTAAGGATGAGCAGTTCTTC
clone_size: many
j_call: TRBJ2-1
d_call: TRBD1
v_call: TRBV20-1

cdr3_aa: CASRRTVEETQYF
cdr3_nt: TGTGCCAGCAGACGGACCGTTGAAGAGACCCAGTACTTC
clone_size: few
j_call: TRBJ2-5
d_call: NA
v_call: TRBV6-2/TRBV6-3

cdr3_aa: CASSLFNRGETGAFF
cdr3_nt: TGTGCCAGCAGCCTCTTTAACAGGGGGGAGACTGGAGCTTTCTTT
clone_size: NA
j_call: TRBJ1-1
d_call: TRBD1
v_call: TRBV7-8

cdr3_aa: CASTLRGGGGRAPLHF
cdr3_nt: TGTGCCAGCACCCTACGAGGAGGGGGGGGGCGGGCACCCCTCCACTTT
clone_size: NA
j_call: TRBJ1-6
d_call: NA
v_call: TRBV28

cdr3_aa: CASSLGPGTTNEKLFF
cdr3_nt: TGTGCCAGCAGCTTGGGCCCCGGGACAACTAATGAAAAACTGTTTTTT
clone_size: many
j_call: TRBJ1-4
d_call: NA
v_call: TRBV3-1

cdr3_aa: CASSHQALSSYNEQFF
cdr3_nt: TGTGCCAGCAGCCACCAAGCGCTGAGCTCCTACAATGAGCAGTTCTTC
clone_size: many
j_call: TRBJ2-1
d_call: NA
v_call: TRBV3-1

cdr3_aa: CASSTEGGSSSYNEQFF
cdr3_nt: TGTGCCAGCAGCACCGAGGGGGGCTCAAGCTCCTACAATGAGCAGTTCTTC
clone_size: few
j_call: TRBJ2-1
d_call: NA
v_call: TRBV4-2

cdr3_aa: CASSETDRGGDNQPQHF
cdr3_nt: TGTGCCAGCAGTGAAACCGACAGGGGGGGGGACAATCAGCCCCAGCATTTT
clone_size: NA
j_call: TRBJ1-5
d_call: TRBD1
v_call: TRBV6-1

cdr3_aa: CASSQTSGSYEQYF
cdr3_nt: TGTGCCAGCAGCCAGACTAGCGGTTCCTACGAGCAGTACTTC
clone_size: many
j_call: TRBJ2-7
d_call: TRBD2
v_call: TRBV3-1

cdr3_aa: CASSLLVLSDTQYF
cdr3_nt: TGTGCCAGCAGTTTACTGGTCCTCTCGGATACGCAGTATTTT
clone_size: many
j_call: TRBJ2-3
d_call: NA
v_call: TRBV28

cdr3_aa: CASREEIEQFF
cdr3_nt: TGTGCCAGCCGGGAGGAGATTGAGCAGTTCTTC
clone_size: NA
j_call: TRBJ2-1
d_call: TRBD2
v_call: TRBV2

cdr3_aa: CASSSNWSAGGTDTQYF
cdr3_nt: TGTGCCAGCAGTTCGAATTGGTCGGCGGGGGGCACAGATACGCAGTATTTT
clone_size: NA
j_call: TRBJ2-3
d_call: TRBD2
v_call: TRBV28

cdr3_aa: CSATETGDLQYF
cdr3_nt: TGCAGCGCTACCGAGACAGGGGATTTGCAGTATTTT
clone_size: many
j_call: TRBJ2-3
d_call: TRBD1
v_call: TRBV29-1

cdr3_aa: CSARGGHEQFF
cdr3_nt: TGCAGTGCCCGGGGTGGCCATGAGCAGTTCTTC
clone_size: many
j_call: TRBJ2-1
d_call: NA
v_call: TRBV20-1

cdr3_aa: CASTSTGGVYEQYF
cdr3_nt: TGTGCCAGCACATCGACGGGAGGGGTCTACGAGCAGTACTTC
clone_size: many
j_call: TRBJ2-7
d_call: TRBD2
v_call: TRBV2

cdr3_aa: CASSFGLAGGNEQFF
cdr3_nt: TGTGCCAGCAGTTTCGGACTAGCGGGAGGCAATGAGCAGTTCTTC
clone_size: many
j_call: TRBJ2-1
d_call: TRBD2
v_call: TRBV28

cdr3_aa: CASSYSGPGDTEAFF
cdr3_nt: TGTGCCAGCAGTTACTCTGGTCCAGGGGACACTGAAGCTTTCTTT
clone_size: many
j_call: TRBJ1-1
d_call: NA
v_call: TRBV6-6

cdr3_aa: CASSPWTTYEQYF
cdr3_nt: TGTGCCAGCAGCCCGTGGACAACCTACGAGCAGTACTTC
clone_size: many
j_call: TRBJ2-7
d_call: NA
v_call: TRBV7-2

cdr3_aa: CASSSRAGMNTEAFF
cdr3_nt: TGTGCCAGCAGCTCAAGGGCGGGCATGAACACTGAAGCTTTCTTT
clone_size: many
j_call: TRBJ1-1
d_call: NA
v_call: TRBV11-2

cdr3_aa: CAIGGGGNEQFF
cdr3_nt: TGTGCCATCGGGGGAGGCGGGAATGAGCAGTTCTTC
clone_size: many
j_call: TRBJ2-1
d_call: NA
v_call: TRBV10-3